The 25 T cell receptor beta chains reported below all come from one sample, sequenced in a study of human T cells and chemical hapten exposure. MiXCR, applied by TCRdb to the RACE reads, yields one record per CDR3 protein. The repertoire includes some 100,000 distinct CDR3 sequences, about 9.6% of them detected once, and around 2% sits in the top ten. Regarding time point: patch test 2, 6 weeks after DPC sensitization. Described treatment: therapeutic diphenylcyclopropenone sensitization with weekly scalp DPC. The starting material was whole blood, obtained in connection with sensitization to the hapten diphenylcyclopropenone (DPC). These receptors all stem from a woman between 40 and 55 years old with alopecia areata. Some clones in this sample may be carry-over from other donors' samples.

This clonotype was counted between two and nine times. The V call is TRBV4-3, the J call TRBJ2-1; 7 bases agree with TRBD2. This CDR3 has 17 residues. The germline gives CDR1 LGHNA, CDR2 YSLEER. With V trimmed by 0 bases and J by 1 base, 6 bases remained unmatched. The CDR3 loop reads CASSQESSGFSYNEQFF. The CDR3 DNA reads TGCGCCAGCAGCCAAGAGTCTAGCGGATTTTCCTACAATGAGCAGTTCTTC.

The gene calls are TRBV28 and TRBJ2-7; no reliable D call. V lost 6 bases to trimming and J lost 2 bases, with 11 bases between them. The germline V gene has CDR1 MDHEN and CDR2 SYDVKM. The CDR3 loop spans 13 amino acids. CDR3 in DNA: TGTGCCAGCAGCCCGAGGAGCACCTACGAGCAGTACTTC. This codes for CASSPRSTYEQYF.

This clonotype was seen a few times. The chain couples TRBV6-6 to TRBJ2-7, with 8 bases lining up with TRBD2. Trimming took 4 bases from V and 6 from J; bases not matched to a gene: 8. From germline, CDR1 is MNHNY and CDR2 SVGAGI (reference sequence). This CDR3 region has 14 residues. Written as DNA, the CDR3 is TGTGCCAGCAGTTCGGAAGGACTAGCAAGCGAGCAGTACTTC. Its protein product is CASSSEGLASEQYF.

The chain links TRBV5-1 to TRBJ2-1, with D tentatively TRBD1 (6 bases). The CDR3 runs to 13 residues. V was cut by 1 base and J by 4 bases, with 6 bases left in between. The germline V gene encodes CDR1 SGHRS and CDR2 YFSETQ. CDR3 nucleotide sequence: TGCGCCAGCAGCTTGAGGGGGTACAATGAGCAGTTCTTC. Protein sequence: CASSLRGYNEQFF. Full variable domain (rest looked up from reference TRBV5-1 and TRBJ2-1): KAGVTQTPRYLIKTRGQQVTLSCSPISGHRSVSWYQQTPGQGLQFLFEYFSETQRNKGNFPGRFSGRQFSNSRSEMNVSTLELGDSALYLCASSLRGYNEQFFGPGTRLTVL.

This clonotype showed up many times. CDR3 sequence: CASTIRGTRADTQYF. CDR3 sequence (DNA): TGTGCCAGCACCATTCGAGGGACTAGGGCAGATACGCAGTATTTT. The genes are TRBV28 and TRBJ2-3; 8 bases agree with TRBD2. CDR3 length equals 15 residues. The J segment lost 4 bases and the V segment lost 7 bases, leaving 10 bases of the junction unmatched. Germline-derived CDR1 and CDR2 are MDHEN and SYDVKM.

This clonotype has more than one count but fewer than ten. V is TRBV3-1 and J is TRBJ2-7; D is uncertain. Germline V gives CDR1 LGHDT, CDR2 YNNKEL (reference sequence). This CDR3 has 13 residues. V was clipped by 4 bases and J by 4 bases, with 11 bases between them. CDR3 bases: TGTGCCAGCAGCCCCCAGACACCTTACGAGCAGTACTTC. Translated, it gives CASSPQTPYEQYF.

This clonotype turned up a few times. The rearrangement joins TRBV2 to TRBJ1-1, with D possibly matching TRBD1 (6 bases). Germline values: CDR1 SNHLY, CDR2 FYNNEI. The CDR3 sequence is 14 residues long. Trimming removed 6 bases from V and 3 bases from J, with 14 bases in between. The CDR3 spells CASRPGTTYTEAFF. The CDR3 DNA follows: TGTGCCAGCAGACCCGGGACAACTTACACTGAAGCTTTCTTT.

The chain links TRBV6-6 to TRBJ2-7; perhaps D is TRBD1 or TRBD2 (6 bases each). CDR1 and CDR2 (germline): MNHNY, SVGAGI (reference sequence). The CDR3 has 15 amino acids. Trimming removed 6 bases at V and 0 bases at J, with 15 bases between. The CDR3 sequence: CASSGRGVASYEQYF. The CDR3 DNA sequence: TGTGCCAGCAGCGGAAGGGGGGTGGCCTCCTACGAGCAGTACTTC.

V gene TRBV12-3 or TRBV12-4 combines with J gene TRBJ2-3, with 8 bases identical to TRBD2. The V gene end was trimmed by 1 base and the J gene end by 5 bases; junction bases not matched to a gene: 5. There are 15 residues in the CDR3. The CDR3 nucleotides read TGTGCCAGCAGTTTAGTCCCGGGAGGGGGAGATACGCAGTATTTT. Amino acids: CASSLVPGGGDTQYF.

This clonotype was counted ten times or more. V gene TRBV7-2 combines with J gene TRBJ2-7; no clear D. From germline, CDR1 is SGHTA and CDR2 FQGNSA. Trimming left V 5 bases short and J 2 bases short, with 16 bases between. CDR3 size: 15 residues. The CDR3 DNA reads TGTGCCAGCAGCCGAGTGGTGGAAGGACCCTACGAGCAGTACTTC. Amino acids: CASSRVVEGPYEQYF. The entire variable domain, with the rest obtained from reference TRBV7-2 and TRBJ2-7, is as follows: GAGVSQSPSNKVTEKGKDVELRCDPISGHTALYWYRQSLGQGLEFLIYFQGNSAPDKSGLPSDRFSAERTGGSVSTLTIQRTQQEDSAVYLCASSRVVEGPYEQYFGPGTRLTVT.

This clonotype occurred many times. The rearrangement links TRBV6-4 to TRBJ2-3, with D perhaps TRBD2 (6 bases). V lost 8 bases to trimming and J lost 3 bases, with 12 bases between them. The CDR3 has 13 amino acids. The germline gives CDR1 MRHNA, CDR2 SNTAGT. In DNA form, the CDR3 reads TGTGCCAGCGGACGGGAGATTACAGATACGCAGTATTTT. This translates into CASGREITDTQYF.

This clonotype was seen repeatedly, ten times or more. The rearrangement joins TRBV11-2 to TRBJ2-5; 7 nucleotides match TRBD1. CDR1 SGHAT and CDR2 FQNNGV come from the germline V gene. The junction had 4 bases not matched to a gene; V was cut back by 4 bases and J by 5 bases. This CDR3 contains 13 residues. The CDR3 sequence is CASSSDRVETQYF. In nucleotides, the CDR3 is TGTGCCAGCAGCTCTGACAGGGTTGAGACCCAGTACTTC.

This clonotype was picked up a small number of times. The CDR3 coding sequence is TGTGCCGGAGACAGGGAGGGCTATGGCTACACCTTC. It yields the protein CAGDREGYGYTF. The chain links TRBV2 to TRBJ1-2, with TRBD1 identical over 7 bases. The CDR3 runs 12 residues. Germline CDR1 SNHLY, CDR2 FYNNEI. Trimming at V came to 11 bases and at J to 4 bases, leaving 7 bases not matched to a gene.

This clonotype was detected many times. This CDR3 reads CASSGGGDSGQETQYF. CDR3 bases: TGTGCCAGCTCAGGAGGAGGGGACAGCGGCCAAGAGACCCAGTACTTC. V is TRBV18 and J is TRBJ2-5; a possible D gene is TRBD1 (7 bases). Germline V gives CDR1 KGHSH, CDR2 LQKENI. The length of the CDR3 is 16 residues. Trimming stripped 5 bases from V and 1 base from J, with 17 bases between.

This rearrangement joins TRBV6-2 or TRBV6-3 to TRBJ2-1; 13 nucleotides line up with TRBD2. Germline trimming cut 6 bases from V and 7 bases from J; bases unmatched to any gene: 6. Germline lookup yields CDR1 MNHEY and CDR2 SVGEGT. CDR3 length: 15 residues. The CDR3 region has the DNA TGTGCCAGCAGCCTACTAGCGGGAGGGTGGAATGAGCAGTTCTTC. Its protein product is CASSLLAGGWNEQFF.

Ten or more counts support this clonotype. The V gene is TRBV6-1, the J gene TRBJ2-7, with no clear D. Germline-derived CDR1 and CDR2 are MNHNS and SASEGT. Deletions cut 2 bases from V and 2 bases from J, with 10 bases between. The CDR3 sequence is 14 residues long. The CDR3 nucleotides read TGTGCCAGCAGTGAAAGCGACGAGGCCTACGAGCAGTACTTC. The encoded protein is CASSESDEAYEQYF.

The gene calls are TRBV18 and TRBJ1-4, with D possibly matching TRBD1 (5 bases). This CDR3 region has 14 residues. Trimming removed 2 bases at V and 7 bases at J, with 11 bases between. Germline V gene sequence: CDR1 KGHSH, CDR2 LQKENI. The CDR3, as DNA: TGTGCCAGCTCACCAAGAGGGGCTGGTGAAAAACTGTTTTTT. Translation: CASSPRGAGEKLFF. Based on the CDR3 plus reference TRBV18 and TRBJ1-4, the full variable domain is NAGVMQNPRHLVRRRGQEARLRCSPMKGHSHVYWYRQLPEEGLKFMVYLQKENIIDESGMPKERFSAEFPKEGPSILRIQQVVRGDSAAYFCASSPRGAGEKLFFGSGTQLSVL.

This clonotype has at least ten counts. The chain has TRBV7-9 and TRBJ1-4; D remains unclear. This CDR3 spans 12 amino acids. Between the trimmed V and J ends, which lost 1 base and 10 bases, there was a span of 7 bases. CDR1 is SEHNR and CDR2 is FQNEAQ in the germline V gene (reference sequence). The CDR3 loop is CASSLEVGKLFF. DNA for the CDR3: TGTGCCAGCAGCTTAGAAGTGGGAAAACTGTTTTTT.

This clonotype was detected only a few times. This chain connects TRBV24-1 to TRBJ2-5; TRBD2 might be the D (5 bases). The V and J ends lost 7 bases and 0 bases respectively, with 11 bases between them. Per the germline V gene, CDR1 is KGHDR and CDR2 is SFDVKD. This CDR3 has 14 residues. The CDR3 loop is CATSPGTYQETQYF. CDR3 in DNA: TGTGCCACCAGCCCGGGAACGTACCAAGAGACCCAGTACTTC.

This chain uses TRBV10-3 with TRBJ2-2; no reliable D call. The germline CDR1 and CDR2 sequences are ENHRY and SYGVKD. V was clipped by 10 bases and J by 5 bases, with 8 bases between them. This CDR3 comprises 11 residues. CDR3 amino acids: CATAGTGELFF. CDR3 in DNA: TGTGCCACCGCCGGTACCGGGGAGCTGTTTTTT.

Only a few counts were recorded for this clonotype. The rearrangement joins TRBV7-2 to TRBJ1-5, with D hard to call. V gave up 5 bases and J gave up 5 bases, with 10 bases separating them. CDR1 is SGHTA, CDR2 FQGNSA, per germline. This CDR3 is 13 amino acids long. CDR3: CASSAGRDQPQHF. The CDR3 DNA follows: TGTGCCAGCAGCGCCGGCCGAGATCAGCCCCAGCATTTT.

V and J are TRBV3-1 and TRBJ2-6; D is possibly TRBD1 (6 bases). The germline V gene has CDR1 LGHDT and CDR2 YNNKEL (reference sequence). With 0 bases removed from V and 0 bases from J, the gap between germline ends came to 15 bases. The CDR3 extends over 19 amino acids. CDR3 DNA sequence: TGTGCCAGCAGCCAAGAACTCGGACAGAGCCTCTCTGGGGCCAACGTCCTGACTTTC. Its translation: CASSQELGQSLSGANVLTF.

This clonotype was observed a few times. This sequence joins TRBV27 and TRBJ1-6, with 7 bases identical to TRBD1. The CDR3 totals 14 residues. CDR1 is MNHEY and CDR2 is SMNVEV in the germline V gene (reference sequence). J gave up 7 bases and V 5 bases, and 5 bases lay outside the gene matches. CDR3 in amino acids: CASSPDRVNSPLHF. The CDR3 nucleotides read TGTGCCAGCAGTCCCGACAGGGTGAATTCACCCCTCCACTTT.

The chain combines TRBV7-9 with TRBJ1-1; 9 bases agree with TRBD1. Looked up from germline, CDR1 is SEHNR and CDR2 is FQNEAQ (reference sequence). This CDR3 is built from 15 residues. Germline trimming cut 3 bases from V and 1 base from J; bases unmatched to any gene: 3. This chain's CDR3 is CASSLTGGANTEAFF. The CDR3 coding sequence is TGTGCCAGCAGCTTGACAGGGGGAGCGAACACTGAAGCTTTCTTT.

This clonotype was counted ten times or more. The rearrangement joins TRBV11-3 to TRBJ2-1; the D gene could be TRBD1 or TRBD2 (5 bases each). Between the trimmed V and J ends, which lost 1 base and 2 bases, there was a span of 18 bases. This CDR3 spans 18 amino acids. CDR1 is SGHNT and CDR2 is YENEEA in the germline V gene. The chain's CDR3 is CASSLGFRGENAYNEQFF. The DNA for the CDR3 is TGTGCCAGCAGCTTAGGTTTTCGAGGGGAAAACGCCTACAATGAGCAGTTCTTC.